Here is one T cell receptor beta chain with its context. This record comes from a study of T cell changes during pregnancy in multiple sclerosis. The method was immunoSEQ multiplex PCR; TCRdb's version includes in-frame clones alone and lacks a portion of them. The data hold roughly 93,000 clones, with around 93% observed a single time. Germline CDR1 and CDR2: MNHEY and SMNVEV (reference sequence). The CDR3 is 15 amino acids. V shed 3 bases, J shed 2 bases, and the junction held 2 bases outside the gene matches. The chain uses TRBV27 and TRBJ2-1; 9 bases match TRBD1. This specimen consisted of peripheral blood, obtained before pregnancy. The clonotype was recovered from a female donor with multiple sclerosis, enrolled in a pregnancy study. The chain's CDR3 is CASSFRDRAYNEQFF. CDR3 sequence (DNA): TGTGCCAGCAGTTTCAGGGACAGGGCCTACAATGAGCAGTTCTTC.